Following are 21 T cell receptor beta chains from one sample sequenced in a study of neoadjuvant anti-PD-1 for oral cavity cancer. Sequenced by immunoSEQ multiplex PCR; TCRdb stores in-frame clones only, minus some. The data hold some 20,000 clones, with approximately 70% observed a single time. Here the sequenced sample was PBMCs, taken before nivolumab (anti-PD-1) treatment. These receptors originate from a person between 40 and 85 years old with oral cavity squamous cell carcinoma.

V and J are TRBV28 and TRBJ1-5; 7 nucleotides match TRBD1. The CDR3 sequence is 14 residues long. Unmatched junction bases numbered 9, after V lost 6 bases and J lost 7 bases. Germline values: CDR1 MDHEN, CDR2 SYDVKM. The CDR3 DNA is TGTGCCAGCAGGCGACAGGGCGGTGGACAGCCCCAGCATTTT. Translation gives CASRRQGGGQPQHF.

This chain links TRBV6-6 with TRBJ2-1, with 15 bases fitting TRBD2. V lost 8 bases, J lost 5 bases, and 4 bases stayed unmatched. Germline CDR1 is MNHNY and CDR2 is SVGAGI (reference sequence). CDR3 length: 15 amino acids. CDR3 residues: CASRGTSGRNNEQFF. The CDR3 DNA reads as TGTGCCAGCCGAGGGACTAGCGGGAGGAACAATGAGCAGTTCTTC.

A note on this clone: At one boundary the junction diverges from the germline segment, which might be a read error. The chain has TRBV5-8 and TRBJ2-1, with 8 positions matching TRBD1. Germline lookup yields CDR1 SGHTS and CDR2 YDEGEE. The CDR3 spans 14 residues. CDR3 region: CASSLEDRAYPRLF. DNA of the CDR3: TGTGCCAGCAGCTTGGAGGACAGGGCCTATCCCAGGCTCTTC.

The chain links TRBV29-1 to TRBJ2-5; 10 nucleotides line up with TRBD2. The CDR3 runs to 13 residues. With V trimmed by 7 bases and J by 1 base, 3 bases remained unmatched. Germline lookup yields CDR1 SQVTM and CDR2 ANQGSEA. DNA for the CDR3: TGCAGCGCGGGGACTAGCGCCCAAGAGACCCAGTACTTC. It is translated as CSAGTSAQETQYF.

In this sample, this clone turned up a few times. The chain recombines TRBV27 with TRBJ2-1, with 8 bases lining up with TRBD2. Losses at the gene ends were 3 bases for V and 5 bases for J; bases not matched to a gene: 9. Germline CDR1 reads MNHEY; CDR2 reads SMNVEV (reference sequence). The CDR3 consists of 16 residues. The CDR3 coding sequence is TGTGCCAGCAGTTTCTCGGGGGGGAATAATCACAATGAGCAGTTCTTC. It translates to CASSFSGGNNHNEQFF.

The V gene is TRBV6-1, the J gene TRBJ1-5, with a tentative D call TRBD1 (6 bases). Germline V lookup: CDR1 MNHNS, CDR2 SASEGT. The CDR3 totals 17 residues. V lost 2 bases and J 4 bases, leaving 18 bases between the germline ends. The DNA for the CDR3 is TGTGCCAGCAGTGAACAGGGGATGGGCTTCGTAAATCAGCCCCAGCATTTT. Amino acid sequence: CASSEQGMGFVNQPQHF.

The genes are TRBV7-8 and TRBJ2-5; D might be TRBD1 (6 bases). Per germline, CDR1 SGHVS and CDR2 FQNEAQ. The CDR3 has 15 residues. V dropped 5 bases and J dropped 6 bases, with 19 bases sitting between them. The CDR3 nucleotides are TGTGCCAGCAGCCTTGAGGCACAGGGAGACAAGACCCAGTACTTC. Amino acid sequence: CASSLEAQGDKTQYF.

This clone was observed once. The chain joins TRBV5-6 to TRBJ2-7; tentative D call: TRBD2 (6 bases). Germline CDR1 SGHDT, CDR2 YYEEEE. The CDR3 is 14 amino acids. Trimming pared 4 bases from V and 2 bases from J, leaving 13 bases between. The CDR3 sequence: CASSPRTNAYEQYF. In nucleotides, the CDR3 is TGTGCCAGCAGCCCAAGGACTAACGCCTACGAGCAGTACTTC.

The rearrangement joins TRBV11-3 to TRBJ1-1; the D is unclear. Per germline, CDR1 SGHNT and CDR2 YENEEA. The CDR3 runs 13 residues. The V end was cut by 3 bases, the J end by 0 bases, with 5 bases between. CDR3 sequence reads: CASSFTLNTEAFF. In nucleotides, the CDR3 is TGTGCCAGCAGCTTTACCTTGAACACTGAAGCTTTCTTT. Drawing the rest from reference TRBV11-3 and TRBJ1-1, the complete variable domain is EAGVVQSPRYKIIEKKQPVAFWCNPISGHNTLYWYLQNLGQGPELLIRYENEEAVDDSQLPKDRFSAERLKGVDSTLKIQPAELGDSAVYLCASSFTLNTEAFFGQGTRLTVV.

The chain combines TRBV5-1 with TRBJ1-1; D might be TRBD1 (6 bases). This CDR3 is built from 16 residues. V lost 4 bases and J lost 0, with 16 bases in between. CDR1 SGHRS and CDR2 YFSETQ come from the germline V gene. The CDR3 nucleotides read TGCGCCAGCAGCCCCCTAGGGGGGGAAGTGAACACTGAAGCTTTCTTT. Amino acids: CASSPLGGEVNTEAFF.

This sequence joins TRBV7-3 and TRBJ2-3; TRBD1 is a possible D gene (6 bases). Germline CDR1 is SGHTA and CDR2 is FQGTGA. The CDR3 runs to 13 residues. The ends were cut back, 5 bases at V and 6 bases at J, with 12 bases in the middle. DNA of the CDR3: TGTGCCAGCAGCCCAGGGGCAGCGGATACGCAGTATTTT. Translating gives CASSPGAADTQYF.

This rearrangement joins TRBV6-1 to TRBJ2-6; no definite D call. Germline CDR1 is MNHNS and CDR2 is SASEGT. CDR3 size: 15 residues. Trimming took 6 bases from V and 5 from J, leaving 14 bases between them. CDR3 amino acids: CASSAAGPRANVLTF. The CDR3 nucleotides are TGTGCCAGCAGCGCAGCCGGGCCTCGGGCCAACGTCCTGACTTTC.

The rearrangement joins TRBV7-9 to TRBJ1-2; a possible D gene is TRBD1 (5 bases). The CDR3 spans 13 residues. The V end lost 5 bases, the J end lost 6 bases, and 13 bases lay between the germline ends. Per the germline V gene, CDR1 is SEHNR and CDR2 is FQNEAQ (reference sequence). CDR3 nucleotide sequence: TGTGCCAGCAGCCAACAGGAGGCCCATGGCTACACCTTC. Protein sequence: CASSQQEAHGYTF.

CDR3: CASSPGPSSYNEQFF. For the CDR3, the DNA is TGCGCCAGCAGCCCAGGGCCGAGCTCCTACAATGAGCAGTTCTTC. The V gene is TRBV5-1, the J gene TRBJ2-1; perhaps TRBD1 as D (5 bases). Deletions cut 4 bases from V and 0 bases from J, with 11 bases between. Germline lookup yields CDR1 SGHRS and CDR2 YFSETQ. The CDR3 spans 15 residues.

The chain uses TRBV7-2 and TRBJ2-4, with D tentatively TRBD2 (5 bases). The germline CDR1 and CDR2 sequences are SGHTA and FQGNSA. The V end lost 5 bases, the J end lost 0 bases, and 5 bases lay between the germline ends. This CDR3 spans 13 amino acids. CDR3 DNA: TGTGCCAGCAGCGGACTAGCCAAAAACATTCAGTACTTC. This translates into CASSGLAKNIQYF. The whole variable domain, remainder taken from reference TRBV7-2 and TRBJ2-4, is GAGVSQSPSNKVTEKGKDVELRCDPISGHTALYWYRQSLGQGLEFLIYFQGNSAPDKSGLPSDRFSAERTGGSVSTLTIQRTQQEDSAVYLCASSGLAKNIQYFGAGTRLSVL.

In its sample, this clone was seen once. V and J are TRBV5-6 and TRBJ2-7; D not certain. V lost 3 bases and J lost 3, with 4 bases in between. Germline lookup yields CDR1 SGHDT and CDR2 YYEEEE. The CDR3 is 11 amino acids. This CDR3 reads CASSSNYEQYF. The CDR3 DNA reads TGTGCCAGCAGCTCCAACTACGAGCAGTACTTC. Looking up the rest from reference TRBV5-6 and TRBJ2-7 gives the full variable domain: DAGVTQSPTHLIKTRGQQVTLRCSPKSGHDTVSWYQQALGQGPQFIFQYYEEEERQRGNFPDRFSGHQFPNYSSELNVNALLLGDSALYLCASSSNYEQYFGPGTRLTVT.

The V call is TRBV28, the J call TRBJ1-1; D unclear. V was cut by 8 bases and J by 0 bases, with 13 bases left in between. The CDR3 extends over 14 amino acids. The germline gives CDR1 MDHEN, CDR2 SYDVKM. The chain's CDR3 is CASDATAMNTEAFF. CDR3 DNA sequence: TGTGCCAGCGATGCCACAGCGATGAACACTGAAGCTTTCTTT.

The chain combines TRBV29-1 with TRBJ2-3; 12 positions agree with TRBD1. The CDR3 length is 15 residues. After removal of 7 bases from V and 2 bases from J, the junction contained 7 bases not matched to a gene. From germline, CDR1 is SQVTM and CDR2 ANQGSEA. The CDR3 DNA is TGCAGCGCCAGGGGGACAGGGGGCCTCACAGATACGCAGTATTTT. Encoded protein: CSARGTGGLTDTQYF.

The V and J genes are TRBV6-1 and TRBJ2-7; 7 nucleotides match TRBD1. The junction had 4 bases not matched to a gene; V was cut back by 7 bases and J by 4 bases. The length of the CDR3 is 12 residues. Germline V lookup: CDR1 MNHNS, CDR2 SASEGT. CDR3 loop: CASTGTVYEQYF. In DNA, the CDR3 is TGTGCCAGCACCGGGACAGTTTACGAGCAGTACTTC.

The rearrangement links TRBV18 to TRBJ1-4; D not certain. V lost 1 base, J lost 8 bases, and 17 bases lay in between. This CDR3 has 16 amino acids. CDR1 KGHSH and CDR2 LQKENI come from the germline V gene. The CDR3 region is CASSPLGPGSREKLFF. CDR3 bases: TGTGCCAGCTCACCACTGGGCCCAGGATCAAGGGAAAAACTGTTTTTT.

The chain employs TRBV29-1 and TRBJ2-5; 8 positions match TRBD1. The trim removed 3 bases at V and 4 bases at J, leaving 4 bases unmatched. This CDR3 contains 13 residues. From germline, CDR1 is SQVTM and CDR2 ANQGSEA. CDR3 protein: CSVDPQGAETQYF. The CDR3, as DNA: TGCAGCGTTGATCCGCAGGGGGCAGAGACCCAGTACTTC.